The present TCR beta chain was sequenced within a study of blood T cells in healthy people across ages (dated by TCRdb to between 2014 and 2017). Describing the broader study: In model experiments, template switching captured about one uniquely barcoded TCR beta cDNA molecule for every two T cells. Age-related changes in TCR beta repertoire diversity were measured in the study by deep sequencing normalized with unique cDNA molecular identifiers. Four age groups were formed from the donors: young (average about 17 years), middle-aged (around 37), aged (about 68) and long-lived (about 80). To avoid experimental bias, donors of different ages were spread randomly across the sequencing lanes. Two additional independent replicas of 1 million unique cDNA reads from the same blood draw were analyzed for two donors (one aged 18 to 30 and one aged 80 or older).

To note about this clonotype: Its antigen is currently not known. No per-base quality is available; no much larger clone lies one base away.

Libraries were built with 5' RACE. The instrument given in TCRdb is Illumina HiSeq 2500. The second PCR ran for about 6 to 11 cycles and used a J-beta primer mix along with a sample-barcoded 5' primer. A unique molecular identifier was introduced onto each TCR beta cDNA molecule by a template-switch 5' adaptor carrying 12 random nucleotides. Each sample yielded at least 3 million CDR3-containing paired-end reads. The Mint cDNA synthesis kit, primed by a TRBC-specific oligonucleotide, was used to synthesize first-strand cDNA from all RNA. After uracil-DNA glycosylase treatment, a first 18-cycle PCR used universal primers M1SS and BC2_uni_R on all cDNA. The paper's processing steps were these. Normalization of each sample was performed by random selection of 1 million high-quality reads, each carrying a distinct molecular identifier. Reads sharing molecular identifiers were discarded rather than binned into consensus sequences. MiTCR, run with a Q25 quality threshold and the strictest error-elimination algorithm, handled CDR3 identification, clonotype clustering and error correction. A nonparametric unseen species model using Euler transformation provided a lower-bound estimate of total TCR beta diversity. TCRdb handled the public reads itself, with Q25 trimming in fastp and clone calling in MiXCR, and kept productive beta chains. Rows are unified per CDR3 protein, each entry keeping the most common DNA and genes. The V and J calls, along with clone size, are taken from TCRdb and not from the paper's own processing. This sample has 450,000 to 700,000 distinct CDR3 sequences in its table, and roughly a quarter of those were observed once. Roughly 18% of the sample is taken by the ten largest.

Overall study results and their limits: As age increased, observed TCR beta diversity per million T cells dropped in a roughly linear way, and a significant reduction was already evident by age about 40. Bulk unsorted PBMC profiling prevented conclusive comparison of naive and antigen-experienced compartments. Total diversity estimates from one million sequenced T cells were considered lower bounds and underestimates. A strong correlation was found between observed TCR beta diversity and the percentage of naive T cells measured by flow cytometry. Because donor CMV infection status was unknown, age-related changes in expanded clonotypes were potentially confounded. Compared with the aged group, more naive CD4+ T cells, fewer expanded clones and increased TCR diversity were shown by the long-lived group, suggesting age selection.

CDR1 and CDR2 are read off the germline V gene (reference sequence) as LGHDT and YNNKEL. V and J are truncated by 1 base and 8 bases respectively, leaving an intervening sequence of 12 bases. The CDR3 measures 14 amino acids from cysteine to phenylalanine. Only the CDR3 region is kept as DNA, spanning 42 bases read in frame from base 1. Systemically healthy Caucasian individuals from Russia, 35 to 50 in total and aged about 6 to 100 years, were included as donors. Each donor gave about 11 milliliters of peripheral blood, drawn into EDTA-treated Vacutainer tubes. Ficoll-Paque density-gradient centrifugation was used to isolate PBMCs, with at least 6 million per sample. Total RNA was extracted from PBMCs with Trizol reagent, with at least 5 micrograms obtained per sample. For every donor, an aliquot of PBMCs went through flow cytometry to measure the percentages of naive CD45RAhigh/CD27high T cells.

The chain was built from TRBV3-1 and TRBJ1-3, with the D gene uncertain. The specimen was blood. This receptor was taken from a woman aged 65 to 85 in good health. The sequenced DNA: TGTGCCAGCAGCCAAGGCCCGTCGGGAGACACCATATATTTT. It codes for CASSQGPSGDTIYF.